This T cell receptor beta chain was identified in a study of blood T cell repertoires in COVID-19. Study in general: Whether acute or convalescent, the COVID-19 samples came from the United States, Italy and Spain. From T cells, B-cell-depleted T cells, or PBMCs came the material, which was cDNA or gDNA.

In the authors' methods: Reference gene primer amplification in the assay estimated nucleated cell counts. Repertoires were generated with immunoSEQ multiplex PCR, while TCRdb's copy carries only in-frame clones and drops some. V, J and clone size are taken as reported in that table, and D and trimming were inferred from the DNA itself. This table has about 59,000 clones, approximately 80% appearing once. This clone appeared a single time. Germline V gene sequence: CDR1 KGHSH, CDR2 LQKENI. The CDR3 has 17 amino acids. V gave up 5 bases and J gave up 0 bases, with 20 bases separating them. The sample comprised peripheral blood. The chain employs TRBV18 and TRBJ2-7; D may be TRBD1 (7 bases). The sequence was collected from a woman of 80 years or more with active or convalescent COVID-19. The CDR3 DNA follows: TGTGCCAGCTCAGACACGACAGGGAGGAGCAGCTCCTACGAGCAGTACTTC. Amino acid sequence: CASSDTTGRSSSYEQYF.